This T cell receptor beta chain was retrieved from a study of radiation and T cells in renal cell carcinoma. This sample's time point: blood 4 weeks post-SBRT, at nephrectomy. Treatment denoted: 15 Gy SBRT to primary tumor, nephrectomy 4 weeks later. Radiation-treated patients gave blood at baseline, week 2 and week 4. Trimming shortened V by 7 bases and J by 7 bases, and 11 bases separated the two germline ends. This CDR3 has 11 amino acids. Germline V gives CDR1 MNHEY, CDR2 SVGAGI. The method was immunoSEQ multiplex PCR; TCRdb's version includes in-frame clones alone and lacks a portion of them. The table lists around 100,000 clones, 84% of them singletons, with 6% to 9% in the top ten.

Here the sequenced sample was blood, taken from a patient whose treatment included radiotherapy and nephrectomy. The rearrangement links TRBV6-5 to TRBJ2-7; no definite D call. The source of this sequence is a man between 60 and 75 years old with renal cell carcinoma. CDR3 nucleotides: TGTGCCAGCACTCAATTTGGGGAGCAGTACTTC. This translates into CASTQFGEQYF.